These T cell receptor beta chains were read from a single sample in a study of early T cells in non-severe SARS-CoV-2 infection. Each CDR3 protein is one row after TCRdb ran MiXCR on the 5' RACE reads. Of tens of thousands of distinct CDR3 sequences listed, more than 12% are singletons. Source: whole blood, taken at baseline. These receptors came from an adult who was a healthcare worker with PCR-confirmed SARS-CoV-2 infection or an uninfected control (not recorded which). CDR3s include the opening cysteine and the closing phenylalanine or tryptophan. A D gene is named only where the DNA matches it firmly. Some rows have no size entry. The others give once, few or many, or a class for an expanded clone.

D	V	J	size	CDR3	DNA
TRBD2	TRBV11-2	TRBJ2-7	few	CASSLGRGGSPHEQYF	TGTGCCAGCAGCTTAGGAAGGGGCGGGAGTCCCCACGAGCAGTACTTC
TRBD1	TRBV7-2	TRBJ2-7	-	CASSSGRDSPYEQYF	TGTGCCAGCAGCTCCGGCCGGGACAGTCCCTACGAGCAGTACTTC
-	TRBV7-2	TRBJ2-7	few	CASSFEYYEQYF	TGTGCCAGCAGCTTCGAGTACTACGAGCAGTACTTC
-	TRBV6-5	TRBJ2-6	few	CASSPRWATGANVLTF	TGTGCCAGCAGTCCCCGTTGGGCTACTGGGGCCAACGTCCTGACTTTC
-	TRBV7-9	TRBJ2-1	many	CASSPYGRRGDNEQFF	TGTGCCAGCAGCCCCTATGGCCGGAGGGGGGACAATGAGCAGTTCTTC
TRBD2	TRBV7-8	TRBJ2-3	-	CASSTGLAGVLGTDTQYF	TGTGCCAGCAGCACGGGACTAGCGGGAGTCCTCGGTACAGATACGCAGTATTTT
-	TRBV11-2	TRBJ2-5	-	CASSTSLTVVQETQYF	TGTGCCAGCAGCACTTCCTTAACAGTCGTTCAAGAGACCCAGTACTTC
TRBD1	TRBV5-4	TRBJ2-3	-	CASSLARDSPSTDTQYF	TGTGCCAGCAGCTTGGCCCGGGACAGCCCCAGCACAGATACGCAGTATTTT
TRBD2	TRBV28	TRBJ2-1	many	CASPPSRAGGQMNEQFF	TGTGCCAGCCCCCCAAGCAGGGCGGGAGGGCAGATGAATGAGCAGTTCTTC
-	TRBV18	TRBJ1-5	-	CASSLGTADSNQPQHF	TGTGCCAGCTCACTAGGGACGGCAGATAGCAATCAGCCCCAGCATTTT
TRBD2	TRBV29-1	TRBJ2-1	few	CSVERASGSSYNEQFF	TGCAGCGTTGAAAGGGCTAGCGGGAGCTCCTACAATGAGCAGTTCTTC
-	TRBV7-9	TRBJ2-5	-	CASSLKGMKETQYF	TGTGCCAGCAGTCTAAAGGGGATGAAAGAGACCCAGTACTTC
TRBD2	TRBV10-3	TRBJ2-2	few	CAISGGTSPGELFF	TGTGCCATCAGTGGAGGGACTAGCCCCGGGGAGCTGTTTTTT
-	TRBV12-3/TRBV12-4	TRBJ2-7	-	CASSSRTENYLWF	TGTGCCAGCAGTTCCCGGACAGAGAACTACTTATGGTTC
-	TRBV24-1	TRBJ1-1	-	CATRGPNTEAFF	TGTGCCACCAGGGGTCCGAACACTGAAGCTTTCTTT
-	TRBV11-2	TRBJ1-1	-	CASSYTRVRRNTEAFF	TGTGCCAGCAGCTACACCAGGGTGAGAAGGAACACTGAAGCTTTCTTT
-	TRBV12-3/TRBV12-4	TRBJ2-1	few	CASSLGLAWDEQFF	TGTGCCAGCAGTTTAGGTCTAGCTTGGGATGAGCAGTTCTTC
-	TRBV19	TRBJ1-1	many	CATVDHMNTEAFF	TGTGCCACCGTGGACCACATGAACACTGAAGCTTTCTTT
-	TRBV2	TRBJ2-5	many	CASSESGFQGQTQYF	TGTGCCAGCAGTGAAAGTGGATTCCAGGGGCAGACCCAGTACTTC
TRBD2	TRBV7-2	TRBJ2-5	-	CASSSRTSGMGETQYF	TGTGCCAGCAGCTCCCGGACTAGCGGGATGGGAGAGACCCAGTACTTC
-	TRBV5-6	TRBJ2-5	many	CASSLGTAAGTQYF	TGTGCCAGCAGCTTGGGGACAGCCGCTGGGACCCAGTACTTC
-	TRBV20-1	TRBJ2-5	few	CSARFSQETQYF	TGCAGTGCTAGATTCAGCCAAGAGACCCAGTACTTC
TRBD2	TRBV6-4	TRBJ2-1	-	CASRELAGDNEQFF	TGTGCCAGCAGGGAACTAGCGGGAGACAATGAGCAGTTCTTC
TRBD1	TRBV11-2	TRBJ1-3	few	CASSMGQGGSGNTIYF	TGTGCCAGCAGCATGGGACAGGGAGGCTCTGGAAACACCATATATTTT
TRBD2	TRBV6-2/TRBV6-3	TRBJ2-1	-	CASSSPLAGHYNEQFF	TGTGCCAGCAGTTCCCCCCTAGCGGGACACTACAATGAGCAGTTCTTC
TRBD2	TRBV6-1	TRBJ2-1	-	CASSAGLARNEQFF	TGTGCCAGCAGTGCAGGACTAGCGAGGAATGAGCAGTTCTTC
TRBD2	TRBV20-1	TRBJ2-1	-	CSARVGAGRAYNEQFF	TGCAGTGCTAGAGTGGGAGCCGGGAGGGCCTACAATGAGCAGTTCTTC
-	TRBV7-2	TRBJ2-5	-	CASSPYGAQEDQYF	TGTGCCAGCAGCCCGTACGGGGCCCAGGAGGACCAGTACTTC
TRBD1	TRBV6-6	TRBJ2-2	-	CASRPGTGVDGELFF	TGTGCCAGCAGACCCGGGACAGGGGTTGACGGGGAGCTGTTTTTT
-	TRBV29-1	TRBJ2-1	many	CSGAAYNEQFF	TGCAGCGGGGCCGCCTACAATGAGCAGTTCTTC
-	TRBV7-2	TRBJ2-5	-	CASSLVALSQETQYF	TGTGCCAGCAGCTTAGTTGCACTCTCTCAAGAGACCCAGTACTTC
TRBD1	TRBV20-1	TRBJ2-3	many	CSAISPTRDRGTDTQYF	TGCAGTGCTATTTCTCCTACCCGGGACAGGGGAACAGATACGCAGTATTTT
-	TRBV5-4	TRBJ2-1	-	CASSSGTSQGSEQFF	TGTGCCAGCAGCTCGGGTACTAGCCAAGGCAGTGAGCAGTTCTTC
-	TRBV7-8	TRBJ2-1	many	CASSPRGGFDNEQFF	TGTGCCAGCAGCCCTCGGGGCGGGTTTGACAATGAGCAGTTCTTC
TRBD2	TRBV6-1	TRBJ2-3	-	CASRDVPGLAGSTDTQYF	TGTGCCAGCAGAGACGTCCCGGGACTAGCGGGAAGCACAGATACGCAGTATTTT
-	TRBV5-1	TRBJ2-3	-	CASSLEDGTQYF	TGCGCCAGCAGCTTGGAGGATGGTACGCAGTATTTT
TRBD2	TRBV27	TRBJ2-1	few	CASSPRLAGTYNEQFF	TGTGCCAGCAGTCCCAGACTAGCGGGGACATACAATGAGCAGTTCTTC
-	TRBV14	TRBJ1-1	-	CASSQGPSTEAFF	TGTGCCAGCAGCCAAGGCCCGTCGACTGAAGCTTTCTTT
TRBD1	TRBV15	TRBJ1-4	-	CATSSPTGAEKLFF	TGTGCCACCAGCAGTCCTACAGGGGCAGAAAAACTGTTTTTT
TRBD2	TRBV18	TRBJ2-2	-	CASSEMELAVTGELFF	TGTGCCAGCTCAGAGATGGAACTAGCGGTCACCGGGGAGCTGTTTTTT
-	TRBV24-1	TRBJ2-1	-	CATSDGGSSDEQFF	TGTGCCACCAGTGATGGGGGATCTTCTGATGAGCAGTTCTTC
-	TRBV29-1	TRBJ2-3	-	CSVSPGSSTDTQYF	TGCAGCGTCTCTCCGGGGTCCAGCACAGATACGCAGTATTTT
TRBD1	TRBV29-1	TRBJ2-7	-	CSATRGQGAYEQYF	TGCAGCGCTACAAGGGGGCAGGGGGCCTACGAGCAGTACTTC
-	TRBV19	TRBJ2-6	-	CASSRQSSGANVLTF	TGTGCCAGTAGTAGACAGAGCTCTGGGGCCAACGTCCTGACTTTC
-	TRBV29-1	TRBJ1-2	many	CSVPGGYTF	TGCAGCGTCCCTGGGGGCTACACCTTC
-	TRBV2	TRBJ2-3	few	CASSGNREETDTQYF	TGTGCCAGCAGTGGGAACAGGGAAGAGACAGATACGCAGTATTTT
-	TRBV6-6	TRBJ2-5	many	CASTREGRRAQETQYF	TGTGCCAGCACCCGAGAGGGGCGACGAGCCCAAGAGACCCAGTACTTC
-	TRBV12-3/TRBV12-4	TRBJ2-3	few	CASAPGGSTSTDTQYF	TGTGCCAGTGCCCCTGGTGGGAGTACTAGCACAGATACGCAGTATTTT
TRBD2	TRBV18	TRBJ2-7	-	CASSPLASGNEQYF	TGTGCCAGCTCACCACTGGCTAGCGGGAACGAGCAGTACTTC
TRBD2	TRBV20-1	TRBJ2-1	-	CSARSSGRSSYNEQFF	TGCAGTGCTAGATCATCCGGGAGGAGCTCCTACAATGAGCAGTTCTTC